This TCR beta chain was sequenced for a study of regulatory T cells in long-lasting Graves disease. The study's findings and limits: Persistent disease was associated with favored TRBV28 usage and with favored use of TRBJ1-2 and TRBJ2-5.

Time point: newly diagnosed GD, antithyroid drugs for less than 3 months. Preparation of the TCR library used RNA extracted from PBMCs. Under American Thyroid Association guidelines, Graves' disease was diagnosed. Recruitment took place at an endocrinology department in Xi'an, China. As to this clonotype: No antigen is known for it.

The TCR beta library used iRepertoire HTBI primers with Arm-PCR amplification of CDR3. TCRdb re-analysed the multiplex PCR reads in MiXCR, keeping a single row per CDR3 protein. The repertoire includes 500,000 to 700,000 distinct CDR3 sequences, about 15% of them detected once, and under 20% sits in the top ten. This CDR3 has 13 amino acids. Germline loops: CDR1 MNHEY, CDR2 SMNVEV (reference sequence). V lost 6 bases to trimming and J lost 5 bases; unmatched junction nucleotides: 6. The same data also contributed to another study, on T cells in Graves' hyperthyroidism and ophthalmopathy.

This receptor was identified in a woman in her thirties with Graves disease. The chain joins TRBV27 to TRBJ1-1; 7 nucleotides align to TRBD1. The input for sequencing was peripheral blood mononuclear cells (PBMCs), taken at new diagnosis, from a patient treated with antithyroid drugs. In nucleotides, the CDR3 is TGTGCCAGCAGCCCGACAGGGTGGACTGAAGCTTTCTTT. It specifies CASSPTGWTEAFF.